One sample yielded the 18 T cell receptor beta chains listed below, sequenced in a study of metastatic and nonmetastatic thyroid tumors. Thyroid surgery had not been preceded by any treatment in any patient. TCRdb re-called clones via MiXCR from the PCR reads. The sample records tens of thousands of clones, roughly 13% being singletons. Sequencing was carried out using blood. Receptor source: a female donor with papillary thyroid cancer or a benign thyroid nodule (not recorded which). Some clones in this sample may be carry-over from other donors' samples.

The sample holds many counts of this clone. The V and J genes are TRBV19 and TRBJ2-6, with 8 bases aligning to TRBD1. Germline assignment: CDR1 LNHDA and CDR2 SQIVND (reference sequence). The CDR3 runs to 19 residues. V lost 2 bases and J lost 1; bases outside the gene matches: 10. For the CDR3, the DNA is TGTGCCAGTAGTATAAGAGCGCAGGGGGCTGGGTCTGGGGCCAACGTCCTGACTTTC. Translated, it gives CASSIRAQGAGSGANVLTF.

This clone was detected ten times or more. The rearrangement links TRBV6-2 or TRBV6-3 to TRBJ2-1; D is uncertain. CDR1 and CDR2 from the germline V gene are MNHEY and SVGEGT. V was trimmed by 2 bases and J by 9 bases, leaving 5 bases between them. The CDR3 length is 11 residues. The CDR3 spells CASSYTGEQFF. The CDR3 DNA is TGTGCCAGCAGTTACACTGGTGAGCAGTTCTTC.

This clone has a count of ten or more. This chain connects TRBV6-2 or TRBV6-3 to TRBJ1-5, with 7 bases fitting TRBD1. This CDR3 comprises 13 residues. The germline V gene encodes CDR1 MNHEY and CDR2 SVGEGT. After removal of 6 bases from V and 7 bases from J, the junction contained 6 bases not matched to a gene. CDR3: CASRSDRLQPQHF. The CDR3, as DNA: TGTGCCAGCAGATCGGACAGGTTGCAGCCCCAGCATTTT.

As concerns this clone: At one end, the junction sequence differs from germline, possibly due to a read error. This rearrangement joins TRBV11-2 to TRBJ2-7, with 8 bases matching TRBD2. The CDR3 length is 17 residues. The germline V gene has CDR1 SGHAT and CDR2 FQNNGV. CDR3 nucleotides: TGTGCCATCAGCTTAGGACCTCGTGGAGCGGGAGTAGGGGAGCAGTACTTC. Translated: CAISLGPRGAGVGEQYF.

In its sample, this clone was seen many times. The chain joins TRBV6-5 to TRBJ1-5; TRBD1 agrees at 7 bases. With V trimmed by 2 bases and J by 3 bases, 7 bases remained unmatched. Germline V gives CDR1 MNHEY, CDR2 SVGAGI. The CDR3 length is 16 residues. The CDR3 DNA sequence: TGTGCCAGCAGTTACGGAATAGGACAGGTCAATCAGCCCCAGCATTTT. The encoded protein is CASSYGIGQVNQPQHF.

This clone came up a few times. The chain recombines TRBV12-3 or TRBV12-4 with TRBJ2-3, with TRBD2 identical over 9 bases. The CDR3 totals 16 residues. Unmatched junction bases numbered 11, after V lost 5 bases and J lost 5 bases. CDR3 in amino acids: CASSQPLAGQGDTQYF. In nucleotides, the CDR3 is TGTGCCAGCAGTCAACCTCTAGCGGGACAAGGAGATACGCAGTATTTT.

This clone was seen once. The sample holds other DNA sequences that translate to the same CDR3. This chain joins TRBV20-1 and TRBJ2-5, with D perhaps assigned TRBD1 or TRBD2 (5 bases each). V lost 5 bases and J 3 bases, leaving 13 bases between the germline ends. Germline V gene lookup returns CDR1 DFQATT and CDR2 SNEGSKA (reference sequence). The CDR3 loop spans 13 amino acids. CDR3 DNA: TGCAGTGCTCTCCGGGGCGGTGAAGAGACCCAGTACTTC. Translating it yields CSALRGGEETQYF.

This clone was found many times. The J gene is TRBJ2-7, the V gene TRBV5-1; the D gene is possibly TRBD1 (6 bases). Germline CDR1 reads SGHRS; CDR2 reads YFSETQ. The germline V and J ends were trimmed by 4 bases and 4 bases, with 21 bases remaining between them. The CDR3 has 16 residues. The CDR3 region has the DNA TGCGCCAGCAGCCCCGTCGCAAGGGGGATATTGTACGAGCAGTACTTC. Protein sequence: CASSPVARGILYEQYF.

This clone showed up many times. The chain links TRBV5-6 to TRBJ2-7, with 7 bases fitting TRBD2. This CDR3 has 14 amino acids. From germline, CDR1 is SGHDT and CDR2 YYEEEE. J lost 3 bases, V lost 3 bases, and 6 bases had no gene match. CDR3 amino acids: CASSSAGRGYEQYF. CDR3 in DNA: TGTGCCAGCAGCTCGGCGGGGAGGGGCTACGAGCAGTACTTC.

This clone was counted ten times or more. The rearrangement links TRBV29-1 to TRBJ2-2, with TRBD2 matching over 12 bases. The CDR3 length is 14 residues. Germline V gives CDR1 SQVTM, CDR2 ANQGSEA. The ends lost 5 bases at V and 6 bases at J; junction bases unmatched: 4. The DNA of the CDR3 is TGCAGCGTTAGACTAGCGGGAGATGCCGGGGAGCTGTTTTTT. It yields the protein CSVRLAGDAGELFF.

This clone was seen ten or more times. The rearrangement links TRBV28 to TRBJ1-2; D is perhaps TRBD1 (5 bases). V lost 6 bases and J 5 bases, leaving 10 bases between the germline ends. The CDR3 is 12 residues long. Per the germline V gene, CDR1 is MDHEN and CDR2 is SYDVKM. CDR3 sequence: CASSRQTYGYTF. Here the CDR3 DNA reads TGTGCCAGCAGCCGACAGACATATGGCTACACCTTC.

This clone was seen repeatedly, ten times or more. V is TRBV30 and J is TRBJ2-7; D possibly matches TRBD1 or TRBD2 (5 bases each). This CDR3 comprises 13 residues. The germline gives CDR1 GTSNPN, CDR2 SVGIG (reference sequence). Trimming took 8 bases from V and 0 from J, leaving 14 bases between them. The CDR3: CAGIRDGSYEQYF. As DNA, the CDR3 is TGTGCCGGAATCCGGGACGGCTCCTACGAGCAGTACTTC.

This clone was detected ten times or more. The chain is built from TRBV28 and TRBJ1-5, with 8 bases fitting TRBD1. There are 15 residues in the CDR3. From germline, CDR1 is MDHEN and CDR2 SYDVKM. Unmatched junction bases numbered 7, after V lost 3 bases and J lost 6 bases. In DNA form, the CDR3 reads TGTGCCAGCAGTTTCAGGGGGCGCGCGGGTCAGCCCCAGCATTTT. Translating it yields CASSFRGRAGQPQHF. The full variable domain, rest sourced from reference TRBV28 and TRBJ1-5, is DVKVTQSSRYLVKRTGEKVFLECVQDMDHENMFWYRQDPGLGLRLIYFSYDVKMKEKGDIPEGYSVSREKKERFSLILESASTNQTSMYLCASSFRGRAGQPQHFGDGTRLSIL.

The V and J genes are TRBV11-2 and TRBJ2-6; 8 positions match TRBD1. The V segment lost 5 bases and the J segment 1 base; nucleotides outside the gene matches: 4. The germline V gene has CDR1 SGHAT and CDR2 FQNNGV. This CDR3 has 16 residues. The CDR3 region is CASSLRGRSGANVLTF. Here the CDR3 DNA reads TGTGCCAGCAGCCTCAGGGGGCGGTCTGGGGCCAACGTCCTGACTTTC.

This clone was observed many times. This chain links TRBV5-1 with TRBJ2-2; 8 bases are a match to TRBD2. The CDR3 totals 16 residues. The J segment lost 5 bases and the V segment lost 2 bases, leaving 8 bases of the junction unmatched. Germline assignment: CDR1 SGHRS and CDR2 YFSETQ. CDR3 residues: CASSFQAGDVTGELFF. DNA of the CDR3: TGCGCCAGCAGCTTCCAAGCGGGAGACGTGACCGGGGAGCTGTTTTTT.

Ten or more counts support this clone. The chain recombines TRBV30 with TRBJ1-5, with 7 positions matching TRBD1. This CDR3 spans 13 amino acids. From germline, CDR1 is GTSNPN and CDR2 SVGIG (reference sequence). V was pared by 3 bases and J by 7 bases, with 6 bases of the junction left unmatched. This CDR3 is CAWSPGGRQPQHF. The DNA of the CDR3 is TGTGCCTGGAGCCCAGGGGGGCGGCAGCCCCAGCATTTT.

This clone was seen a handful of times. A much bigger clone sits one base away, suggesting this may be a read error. CDR3 region: CAPRLAPDTQYF. DNA of the CDR3: TGTGCCCCCAGGCTGGCCCCAGATACGCAGTATTTT. V gene TRBV28 combines with J gene TRBJ2-3; D is ambiguous. Deletions cut 11 bases from V and 4 bases from J, with 13 bases between. The CDR3 is made up of 12 amino acids. From germline, CDR1 is MDHEN and CDR2 SYDVKM.

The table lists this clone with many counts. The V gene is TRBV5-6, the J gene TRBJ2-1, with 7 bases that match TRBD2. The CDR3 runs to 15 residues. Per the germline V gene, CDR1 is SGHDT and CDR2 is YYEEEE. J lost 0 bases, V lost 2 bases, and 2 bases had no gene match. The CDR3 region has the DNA TGTGCCAGCAGCTTAGCGGGAAGCTCCTACAATGAGCAGTTCTTC. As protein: CASSLAGSSYNEQFF. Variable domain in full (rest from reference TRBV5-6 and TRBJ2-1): DAGVTQSPTHLIKTRGQQVTLRCSPKSGHDTVSWYQQALGQGPQFIFQYYEEEERQRGNFPDRFSGHQFPNYSSELNVNALLLGDSALYLCASSLAGSSYNEQFFGPGTRLTVL.